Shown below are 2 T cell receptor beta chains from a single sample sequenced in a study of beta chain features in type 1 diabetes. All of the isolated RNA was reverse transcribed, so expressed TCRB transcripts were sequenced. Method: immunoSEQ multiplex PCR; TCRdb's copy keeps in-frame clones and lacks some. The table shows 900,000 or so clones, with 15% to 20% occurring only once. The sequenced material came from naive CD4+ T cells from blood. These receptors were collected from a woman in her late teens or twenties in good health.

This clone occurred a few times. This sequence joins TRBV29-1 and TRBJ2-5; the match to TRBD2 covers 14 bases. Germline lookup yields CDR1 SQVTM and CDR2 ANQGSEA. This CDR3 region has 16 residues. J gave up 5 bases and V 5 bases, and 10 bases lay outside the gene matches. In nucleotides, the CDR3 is TGCAGCGTTAATAAGGGACTAGCGGGAGTCAGGGAGACCCAGTACTTC. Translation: CSVNKGLAGVRETQYF.

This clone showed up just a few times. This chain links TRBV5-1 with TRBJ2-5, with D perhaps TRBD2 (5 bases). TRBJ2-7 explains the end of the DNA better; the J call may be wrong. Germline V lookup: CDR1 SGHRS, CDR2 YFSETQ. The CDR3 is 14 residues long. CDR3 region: CASSLAGDSYEQYF. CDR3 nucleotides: TGCGCCAGCAGCTTGGCCGGGGACTCCTACGAGCAGTACTTC.